This TCR beta chain came from a study of post-analysis software for immune sequencing data. Study summary: Relapsing-remitting, secondary progressive and progressive-relapsing forms of multiple sclerosis all featured among disease courses. General study findings and limits: F measure grouped same-batch samples tightly together. Controls showed lower frequencies than patients for five TRBV segments, and TRBV5-6, TRBV5-1 and TRBV20-1 were among these. Controls had significantly higher normalized Chao1 diversity than multiple sclerosis patients.

About this clonotype: The antigen remains undetermined.

The CDR3 has 16 amino acids. The V gene lost 3 bases and the J gene lost 2 bases, with 16 bases spanning the gap. The V gene's germline CDR1 is KGHSH and CDR2 LQKENI. Built from TCR beta cDNA, the libraries had unique molecular identifiers in them. The T cell input of about 0.9 to 11 million gave approximately 500,000 cDNA molecules. TCRdb analysed the PCR reads with MiXCR anew, one entry per CDR3 protein. The sample yields roughly 800,000 distinct CDR3 sequences, around 42% seen once. This TCR was recovered from a girl aged 10 to 17 with multiple sclerosis. Sequenced input: blood. The chain joins TRBV18 to TRBJ2-5, with D perhaps being TRBD1 or TRBD2 (5 bases each). In nucleotides, the CDR3 is TGTGCCAGCTCACCGTTTGTGGGACCGAAACAAGAGACCCAGTACTTC. Amino acids: CASSPFVGPKQETQYF.